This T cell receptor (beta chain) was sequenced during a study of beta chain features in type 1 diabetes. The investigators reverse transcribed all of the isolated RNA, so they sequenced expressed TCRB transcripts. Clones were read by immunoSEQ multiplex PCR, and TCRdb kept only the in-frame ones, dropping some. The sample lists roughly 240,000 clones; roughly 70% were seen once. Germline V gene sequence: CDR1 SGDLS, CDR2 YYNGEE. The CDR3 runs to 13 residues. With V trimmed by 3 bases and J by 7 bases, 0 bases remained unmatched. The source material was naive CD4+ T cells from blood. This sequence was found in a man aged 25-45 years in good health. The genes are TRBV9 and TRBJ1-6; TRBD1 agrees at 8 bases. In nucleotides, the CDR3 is TGTGCCAGCAGCGGGACAGGGAATTCACCCCTCCACTTT. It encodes CASSGTGNSPLHF. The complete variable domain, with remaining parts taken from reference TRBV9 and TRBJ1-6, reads DSGVTQTPKHLITATGQRVTLRCSPRSGDLSVYWYQQSLDQGLQFLIQYYNGEERAKGNILERFSAQQFPDLHSELNLSSLELGDSALYFCASSGTGNSPLHFGNGTRLTVT.